The sequence of this T cell receptor beta chain was determined in a study of PD-1 blockade in classical Hodgkin lymphoma. Overall study results and limits: Causes of the repertoire differences remain undefined, possibly disease activity or prior therapy. CD4+ TCR diversity climbed significantly by C4D1, unlike CD8+ TCR diversity. Before treatment, complete responders showed about the same diversity as newly diagnosed patients.

As regards this clone: Its antigen remains unknown.

Relapse was seen in all patients after autologous stem cell transplantation, and brentuximab vedotin exposure was variable. The best responses consisted of complete response, partial response or progressive disease. After removal of 8 bases from V and 1 base from J, the junction contained 5 bases not matched to a gene. Looked up from germline, CDR1 is SQVTM and CDR2 is ANQGSEA. The CDR3 loop spans 13 amino acids. Clones were read by immunoSEQ multiplex PCR, and TCRdb kept only the in-frame ones, dropping some. The sample shows about 26,000 clones, around 64% of them seen only once. The chain joins TRBV29-1 to TRBJ1-1; 9 bases fit TRBD1. This TCR derives from a human donor with classical Hodgkin lymphoma. The material was peripheral blood mononuclear cells (PBMCs), obtained before the second cycle of nivolumab. CDR3 region: CSHTDRGNTEAFF. In DNA, the CDR3 is TGCAGCCACACGGACAGGGGGAACACTGAAGCTTTCTTT.